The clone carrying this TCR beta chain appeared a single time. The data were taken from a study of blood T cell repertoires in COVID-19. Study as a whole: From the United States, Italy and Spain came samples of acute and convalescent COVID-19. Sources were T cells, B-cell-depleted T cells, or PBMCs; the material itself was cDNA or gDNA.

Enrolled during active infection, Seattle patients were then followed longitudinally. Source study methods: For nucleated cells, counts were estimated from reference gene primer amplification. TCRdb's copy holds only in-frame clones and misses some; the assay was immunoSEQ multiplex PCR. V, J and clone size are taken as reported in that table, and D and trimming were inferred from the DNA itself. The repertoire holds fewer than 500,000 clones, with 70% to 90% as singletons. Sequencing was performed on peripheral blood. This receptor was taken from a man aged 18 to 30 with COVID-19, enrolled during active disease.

The CDR3 DNA is TGCGCCAGCAGTGATAATGCGTATAGCAATCAGCCCCAGCATTTT. Translation gives CASSDNAYSNQPQHF. The chain couples TRBV10-2 to TRBJ1-5; D gene unclear. The V gene's germline CDR1 is WSHSY and CDR2 SAAADI. Trimming left V 3 bases short and J 0 bases short, with 9 bases between. CDR3 length equals 15 residues.